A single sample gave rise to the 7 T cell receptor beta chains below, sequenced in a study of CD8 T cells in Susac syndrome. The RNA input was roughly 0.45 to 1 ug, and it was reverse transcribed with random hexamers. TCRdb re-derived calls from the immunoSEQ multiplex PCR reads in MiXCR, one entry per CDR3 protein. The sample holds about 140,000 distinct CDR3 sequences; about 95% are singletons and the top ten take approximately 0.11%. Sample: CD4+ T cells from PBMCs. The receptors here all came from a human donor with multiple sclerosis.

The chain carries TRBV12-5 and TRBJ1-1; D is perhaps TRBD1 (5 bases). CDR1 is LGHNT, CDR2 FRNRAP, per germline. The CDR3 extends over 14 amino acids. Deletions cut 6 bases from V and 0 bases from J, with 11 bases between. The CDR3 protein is CASGRWGMNTEAFF. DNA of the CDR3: TGTGCTAGTGGACGCTGGGGGATGAACACTGAAGCTTTCTTT.

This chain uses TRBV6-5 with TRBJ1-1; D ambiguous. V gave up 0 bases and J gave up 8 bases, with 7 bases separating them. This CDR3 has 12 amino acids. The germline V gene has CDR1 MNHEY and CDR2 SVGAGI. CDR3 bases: TGTGCCAGCAGTTACTCGCGTGAGGAAGCTTTCTTT. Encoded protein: CASSYSREEAFF.

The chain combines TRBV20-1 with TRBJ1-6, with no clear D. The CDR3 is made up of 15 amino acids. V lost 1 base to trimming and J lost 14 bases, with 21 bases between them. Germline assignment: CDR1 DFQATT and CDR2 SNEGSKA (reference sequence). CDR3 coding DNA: TGCAGTGCTAGAGCGGAAGGACGACGGTATGGGGCCCTCCACTTT. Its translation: CSARAEGRRYGALHF.

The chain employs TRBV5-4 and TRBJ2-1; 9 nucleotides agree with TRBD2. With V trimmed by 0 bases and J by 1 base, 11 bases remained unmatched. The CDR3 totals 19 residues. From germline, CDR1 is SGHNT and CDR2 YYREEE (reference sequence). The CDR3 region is CASSLAASSGRKSYNEQFF. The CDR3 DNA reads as TGTGCCAGCAGCTTGGCGGCTAGTAGCGGGAGAAAATCCTACAATGAGCAGTTCTTC.

The CDR3 bases are TGCAGTGCTAGAGATCCCATACCCTACAATGAGCAGTTCTTC. This encodes CSARDPIPYNEQFF. V usage is TRBV20-1 and J usage is TRBJ2-1; unclear D gene. CDR1 and CDR2 (germline): DFQATT, SNEGSKA (reference sequence). CDR3 length: 14 residues. V gave up 0 bases and J gave up 2 bases, with 8 bases separating them.

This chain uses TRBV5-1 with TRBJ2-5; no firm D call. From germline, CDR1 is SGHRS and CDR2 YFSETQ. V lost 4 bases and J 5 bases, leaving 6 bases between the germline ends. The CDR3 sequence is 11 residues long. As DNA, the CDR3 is TGCGCCAGCAGCGGTCGGGAGACCCAGTACTTC. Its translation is CASSGRETQYF.

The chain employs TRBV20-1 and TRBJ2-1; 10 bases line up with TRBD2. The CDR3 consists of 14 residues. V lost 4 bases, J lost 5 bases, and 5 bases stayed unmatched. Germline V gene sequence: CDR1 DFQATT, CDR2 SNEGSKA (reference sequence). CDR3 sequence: CSAILAGRDNEQFF. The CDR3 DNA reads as TGCAGTGCTATACTAGCGGGGAGGGACAATGAGCAGTTCTTC.